Described below is a single T cell receptor beta chain sequence and its context. What it binds is not known. This sample's treatment: oral pan-JAK inhibitor, 5-10 mg twice daily. Lesional scalp tissue (obtained by punch biopsy) and peripheral blood were collected from alopecia areata patients. Extraction and reverse transcription of RNA yielded cDNA as the sequencing template. The protocol was immunoSEQ multiplex PCR, while the TCRdb copy is restricted to in-frame clones and leaves out a portion. The sample carries 120,000 to 150,000 clones, about 85% recorded once. This sample was included in a study of CD8+ T cells in alopecia areata. Study outcomes and limitations: Many expanded lesional clones persisted in scalp and blood during tofacitinib treatment. Scalp clonality, together with expanded CD8+ clones among the top 100, fell significantly with tofacitinib.

V lost 6 bases and J 2 bases, leaving 11 bases between the germline ends. The CDR3 covers 13 residues. CDR1 LNHDA and CDR2 SQIVND come from the germline V gene (reference sequence). Sequences were derived from CD8+ T cells sorted from blood, sampled at week 4, from a patient treated with tofacitinib. The source is a human donor with alopecia areata. This chain uses TRBV19 with TRBJ2-7; D is uncertain. The CDR3 protein is CASSLGRTYEQYF. The DNA for the CDR3 is TGTGCCAGTAGCCTCGGCCGTACCTACGAGCAGTACTTC.